This TCR beta chain was found in a study of T cells in Graves' hyperthyroidism and ophthalmopathy (dated by TCRdb to about 2019). Study-wide context: Peripheral blood was collected at initial diagnosis, before any treatment. To identify TCR V-J signatures that set the groups apart, the researchers used a discovery cohort of about a hundred patients, made up of 43 with Graves' ophthalmopathy and some 55 with stable Graves' hyperthyroidism. Whether ophthalmopathy could be predicted prospectively was tested in an independent validation cohort made up of under 20 hyperthyroidism patients plus 17 patients who later progressed to ophthalmopathy. The approximately 95 discovery patients were divided at random into training and test sets in a 7:3 ratio. In roughly six Graves' hyperthyroidism patients, the study also compared T-cell repertoires from thyroid tissue with T-cell repertoires from blood. After sampling, hyperthyroidism patients received methimazole starting at 30 mg daily, and ophthalmopathy patients received high-dose intravenous methylprednisolone. The paper reports TCR Vbeta CDR3 sequencing of roughly 140 peripheral blood samples: fewer than 50 ophthalmopathy, some 80 hyperthyroidism and 17 progressor patients. Study-level results and caveats: A model built on a 13 V-J signature distinguished ophthalmopathy from stable hyperthyroidism, reaching around 90% sensitivity and under 84% specificity in cross-validation and 80%/75% in testing. In validation, progression to ophthalmopathy was predicted by the model with nearly 71% sensitivity and about 72% specificity, a median of about 6.4 months before onset. No statistical method was used to fix the sample size in advance, and group allocation was not hidden from the investigators. Most expanded thyroid clonotypes (frequency above 0.001) were also found in blood, which suggests that blood repertoires may mirror thyroid immune responses.

The trim is 5 bases for V and 7 bases for J, with a gap of 12 bases between the germline ends. Spanning cysteine to phenylalanine, the CDR3 consists of 13 amino acids. This entry keeps only the CDR3 DNA: 39 bases, framed from base 1. The germline V gene (reference sequence) supplies CDR1 DFQATT and CDR2 SNEGSKA. This clonotype was counted only a few times. Its antigen remains undetermined. There are no base qualities to consult, and no much larger clone falls within one base. Ophthalmopathy patients had moderately to severely active disease, Clinical Activity Score of at least 3, NOSPECS grade of at least 4, and duration under 3 months. Any patient with an uncontrolled infection, another autoimmune disease, pregnancy or lactation was excluded. Diagnoses relied on clinical symptoms, serum thyroxine and TRAb, thyroid ultrasound and orbital computed tomography. PBMCs were isolated from 7.5 to 10 ml of fresh peripheral blood by Ficoll-Paque density gradient centrifugation. Total RNA was extracted using Trizol reagent, and RNA quality was assessed on an Agilent 2100 Bioanalyzer.

The TCR beta CDR3 regions were amplified from the RNA transcripts. The TCR CDR3 was subjected to a first round of RT-PCR using the HTBI primer set and the Qiagen OneStep RT-PCR kit. The libraries were constructed in a second round of multiplex PCR and then size-selected and purified. The libraries were sequenced on an Illumina HiSeq2000 using paired-end 100 bp reads. The authors' pipeline ran thus. SOAPnuke was used to process the raw data, with reads discarded if the reads contained adapters or uncalled bases, had a mean Phred below 15, or lacked an exact constant-primer or identifier match. High-quality paired reads were merged using COPE v1.2.5, and each unique nucleotide sequence was defined as a clonotype. Clonotypes were aligned to IMGT TRBV, TRBD and TRBJ reference segments using MiTCR v1.1. Analysis was restricted to V-J combinations with a frequency above 0.0001, which covered roughly 99% of repertoires. The TCS score was defined as F50 (clonal expansion) divided by E x V (chaos), with BLOSUM62-based TCRdist calculated between CDR3 peptides within each V-J. Welch's t-statistics and random forest reduced around 510 V-J features to 13, which were used in a naive Bayes classifier (R e1071). The public reads were reanalyzed by TCRdb: fastp trimming at Q25, MiXCR alignment, in-frame beta chains only. Entries are consolidated by CDR3 protein sequence, retaining the most common genes and DNA. The V and J calls reflect TCRdb's pipeline rather than the authors' work. The sample table records over 500,000 distinct CDR3 sequences; roughly 15% of these occur just once. The biggest ten clones account for 29% of the sample.

This receptor chain uses TRBV20-1 and TRBJ1-6; the D gene identity is not certain. Sample: blood. The TCR originated in a woman in her twenties or thirties with Graves' ophthalmopathy. The nucleotides read TGCAGTGCTTCGGGCCTTGACAATTCACCCCTCCACTTT. Its coded protein is CSASGLDNSPLHF.